Following are 28 T cell receptor beta chains from one sample sequenced in a study of T cell changes during pregnancy in multiple sclerosis. Produced via immunoSEQ multiplex PCR; TCRdb's table is partial and in-frame only. The sample records roughly 58,000 clones, around 94% being singletons. The source material was CD8+ T cells from peripheral blood mononuclear cells, sampled in the third trimester of pregnancy. The source is a female donor with multiple sclerosis, enrolled in a pregnancy study.

The J gene is TRBJ2-7, the V gene TRBV28; maybe TRBD2 (5 bases). Germline CDR1 is MDHEN and CDR2 is SYDVKM. The CDR3 runs to 14 residues. The ends were cut back, 2 bases at V and 3 bases at J, with 11 bases in the middle. The CDR3 reads CASSLREGGYEQYF. DNA of the CDR3: TGTGCCAGCAGTTTACGGGAAGGTGGCTACGAGCAGTACTTC.

In its sample, this clone was seen once. This rearrangement joins TRBV9 to TRBJ1-4, with D possibly TRBD1 on 6 matching bases. This CDR3 spans 17 amino acids. CDR1 and CDR2 from the germline V gene are SGDLS and YYNGEE. The ends were cut back, 6 bases at V and 3 bases at J, with 21 bases in the middle. The CDR3: CASTDPNTGTANEKLFF. CDR3 in DNA: TGTGCCAGCACCGACCCGAATACAGGGACCGCTAATGAAAAACTGTTTTTT.

The chain couples TRBV2 to TRBJ2-1; 7 nucleotides line up with TRBD1. The length of the CDR3 is 13 residues. J was trimmed by 6 bases and V by 4 bases; bases with no gene match: 3. CDR1 SNHLY and CDR2 FYNNEI come from the germline V gene. CDR3 sequence (DNA): TGTGCCAGCAGTGCCCACAGGGGCAATGAGCAGTTCTTC. Amino acid sequence: CASSAHRGNEQFF.

The chain carries TRBV4-1 and TRBJ2-7; D may be TRBD2 (5 bases). The length of the CDR3 is 15 residues. The V gene's germline CDR1 is MGHRA and CDR2 YSYEKL. Trimming shortened V by 5 bases and J by 5 bases, and 19 bases separated the two germline ends. CDR3 sequence reads: CASSVDYPLMDEQYF. CDR3 nucleotide sequence: TGCGCCAGCAGCGTTGACTACCCCCTGATGGACGAGCAGTACTTC.

The chain links TRBV9 to TRBJ2-1; 9 nucleotides align to TRBD2. V shed 1 base, J shed 9 bases, and the junction held 8 bases outside the gene matches. The CDR3 contains 15 residues. CDR1 and CDR2 (germline): SGDLS, YYNGEE. The DNA of the CDR3 is TGTGCCAGCAGCGTATGGGCGGGAGGGCCTGGTGAGCAGTTCTTC. Residues: CASSVWAGGPGEQFF.

The chain links TRBV2 to TRBJ2-7, with 7 bases aligning to TRBD2. The germline V gene encodes CDR1 SNHLY and CDR2 FYNNEI. This CDR3 spans 17 amino acids. After removal of 5 bases from V and 0 bases from J, the junction contained 13 bases not matched to a gene. The CDR3 reads CASSYSSSGTTSYEQYF. CDR3 nucleotide sequence: TGTGCCAGCAGTTACTCTTCTAGCGGCACCACCTCCTACGAGCAGTACTTC.

The rearrangement joins TRBV9 to TRBJ1-4; possibly TRBD1 for D (5 bases). The CDR3 runs to 15 residues. With 4 bases removed from V and 3 bases from J, the gap between germline ends came to 13 bases. CDR1 and CDR2 (germline): SGDLS, YYNGEE. The CDR3 reads CASSPEGAANEKLFF. CDR3 DNA: TGTGCCAGCAGCCCCGAAGGGGCCGCTAATGAAAAACTGTTTTTT.

The gene calls are TRBV19 and TRBJ1-1, with 7 positions matching TRBD1. CDR3 length: 11 amino acids. The J segment lost 9 bases and the V segment lost 6 bases, leaving 4 bases of the junction unmatched. The germline gives CDR1 LNHDA, CDR2 SQIVND (reference sequence). CDR3 DNA: TGTGCCAGTAGCCAGGGGGTCCAAGCTTTCTTT. The encoded protein is CASSQGVQAFF.

V usage is TRBV4-3 and J usage is TRBJ1-3; 8 bases agree with TRBD1. The CDR3 has 16 residues. Germline CDR1 and CDR2: LGHNA and YSLEER. V shed 2 bases and J 4 bases; nucleotides not matched to a gene: 7. The CDR3 reads CASSQIRDRLGNTIYF. DNA of the CDR3: TGCGCCAGCAGCCAAATTCGGGACAGGCTGGGAAACACCATATATTTT.

The chain has TRBV30 and TRBJ1-1; no clear D gene. The germline V and J ends were trimmed by 2 bases and 3 bases, with 10 bases remaining between them. This CDR3 region has 13 residues. Germline V gene sequence: CDR1 GTSNPN, CDR2 SVGIG (reference sequence). DNA for the CDR3: TGTGCCTGGAGTACCGGGGAAGACACTGAAGCTTTCTTT. Protein product: CAWSTGEDTEAFF.

The V and J genes are TRBV28 and TRBJ1-5; D unclear. Trimming cost V 6 bases and J 3 bases, with 18 bases left between them. The CDR3 consists of 16 residues. Germline V gives CDR1 MDHEN, CDR2 SYDVKM. The CDR3 here is CASRRSDGRVNQPQHF. The CDR3 DNA follows: TGTGCCAGCAGGAGATCGGACGGGAGAGTCAATCAGCCCCAGCATTTT.

The rearrangement links TRBV27 to TRBJ2-1, with TRBD2 matching over 16 bases. The CDR3 is 17 amino acids. After removal of 8 bases from V and 4 bases from J, the junction contained 8 bases not matched to a gene. Per the germline V gene, CDR1 is MNHEY and CDR2 is SMNVEV (reference sequence). This CDR3 is CASSGTSGRAGYNEQFF. DNA of the CDR3: TGTGCCAGCTCCGGGACTAGCGGGAGGGCGGGGTACAATGAGCAGTTCTTC.

The CDR3 DNA sequence: TGTGCCAGCGGTGAGCGCGGAGCCTACGAGCAGTACTTC. Protein sequence: CASGERGAYEQYF. The rearrangement joins TRBV27 to TRBJ2-7; D ambiguous. Germline CDR1 MNHEY, CDR2 SMNVEV (reference sequence). The CDR3 runs 13 residues. V dropped 8 bases and J dropped 2 bases, with 13 bases sitting between them.

This clone came up once. J is TRBJ2-7 and V is TRBV5-5; 10 positions agree with TRBD2. Trimming removed 4 bases from V and 4 bases from J; junction bases left unmatched: 5. Looked up from germline, CDR1 is SGHKS and CDR2 is YYEKEE (reference sequence). This CDR3 is 14 amino acids long. CDR3 nucleotides: TGTGCCAGCAGCCCGTGGACTAGCGGTTACGAGCAGTACTTC. Protein: CASSPWTSGYEQYF.

This clone has a single count. At the DNA level, this CDR3 is encoded by other sequences in the same sample as well. The chain recombines TRBV11-2 with TRBJ2-7; D remains unclear. V dropped 1 base and J dropped 3 bases, with 7 bases sitting between them. Germline V gene lookup returns CDR1 SGHAT and CDR2 FQNNGV. The CDR3 sequence is 13 residues long. CDR3 nucleotide sequence: TGTGCCAGCAGCTTAGGGCAGAACTACGAGCAGTACTTC. Protein product: CASSLGQNYEQYF.

V usage is TRBV11-2 and J usage is TRBJ1-4; no clear D gene. Germline V gene data show CDR1 as SGHAT and CDR2 as FQNNGV. V was trimmed by 1 base and J by 7 bases, leaving 16 bases between them. The CDR3 spans 16 residues. The DNA of the CDR3 is TGTGCCAGCAGCTTAGGGCAGGAGGTTTGGGGTGAAAAACTGTTTTTT. It translates to CASSLGQEVWGEKLFF.

This rearrangement joins TRBV5-1 to TRBJ1-2, with 9 bases matching TRBD1. This CDR3 has 14 residues. The germline V gene encodes CDR1 SGHRS and CDR2 YFSETQ. The J segment lost 4 bases and the V segment lost 4 bases, leaving 5 bases of the junction unmatched. The CDR3 bases are TGCGCCAGCAGCCAGGGACAGGGAACCTATGGCTACACCTTC. Translated, it gives CASSQGQGTYGYTF.

V and J are TRBV6-1 and TRBJ1-2; D gene uncertain. The V end lost 6 bases, the J end lost 2 bases, and 10 bases lay between the germline ends. The germline V gene has CDR1 MNHNS and CDR2 SASEGT. The CDR3 length is 13 residues. The DNA of the CDR3 is TGTGCCAGCAGGGCACCGGAGAACTATGGCTACACCTTC. Translation: CASRAPENYGYTF.

The gene calls are TRBV27 and TRBJ2-7; a weak D match, TRBD2 (6 bases). The CDR3 runs to 16 residues. V was clipped by 3 bases and J by 6 bases, with 21 bases between them. Germline V lookup: CDR1 MNHEY, CDR2 SMNVEV (reference sequence). CDR3 sequence (DNA): TGTGCCAGCAGTTTTTCTGTAGGGACTCTTCGTCTCGAGCAGTACTTC. It specifies CASSFSVGTLRLEQYF.

The V gene is TRBV6-5, the J gene TRBJ2-7, with a weak D call TRBD1 (6 bases). This CDR3 is built from 15 residues. Germline CDR1 MNHEY, CDR2 SVGAGI. V was pared by 7 bases and J by 5 bases, with 21 bases between. CDR3 sequence reads: CASNVGGERRHEQYF. The CDR3 DNA sequence: TGTGCCAGCAATGTAGGGGGAGAACGCCGACACGAGCAGTACTTC.

This chain joins TRBV5-6 and TRBJ1-2, with TRBD1 as a possible D gene (6 bases). The CDR3 runs 14 residues. Germline-derived CDR1 and CDR2 are SGHDT and YYEEEE. V lost 2 bases and J lost 6, with 14 bases in between. The CDR3 is CASSFRGQINGYTF. The CDR3 bases are TGTGCCAGCAGCTTCCGAGGACAGATTAATGGCTACACCTTC.

The chain is built from TRBV11-3 and TRBJ2-2, with unresolved D. CDR3 length: 14 residues. Between the trimmed V and J ends, which lost 1 base and 1 base, there was a span of 4 bases. Looked up from germline, CDR1 is SGHNT and CDR2 is YENEEA. The CDR3: CASSLARNTGELFF. DNA for the CDR3: TGTGCCAGCAGCTTAGCTCGGAACACCGGGGAGCTGTTTTTT.

The chain combines TRBV11-2 with TRBJ2-3; 7 bases match TRBD1. The J segment lost 2 bases and the V segment lost 5 bases, leaving 7 bases of the junction unmatched. CDR3 size: 15 residues. CDR1 is SGHAT, CDR2 FQNNGV, per germline. The DNA of the CDR3 is TGTGCCAGCAGCCCCAAGACAGGGAACACAGATACGCAGTATTTT. Residues: CASSPKTGNTDTQYF.

The gene calls are TRBV7-9 and TRBJ1-5; D not resolved. The germline CDR1 and CDR2 sequences are SEHNR and FQNEAQ (reference sequence). V was pared by 2 bases and J by 4 bases, with 3 bases between. This CDR3 contains 12 residues. The DNA of the CDR3 is TGTGCCAGCAGCTTACAGAATCAGCCCCAGCATTTT. Residues: CASSLQNQPQHF.

This chain uses TRBV6-1 with TRBJ1-6; possibly TRBD1 for D (6 bases). V lost 6 bases to trimming and J lost 7 bases, with 19 bases between them. The CDR3 runs 16 residues. From germline, CDR1 is MNHNS and CDR2 SASEGT. CDR3 region: CASREQGGESNSPLHF. In DNA form, the CDR3 reads TGTGCCAGCAGGGAACAGGGAGGTGAATCGAATTCACCCCTCCACTTT.

The V call is TRBV11-2, the J call TRBJ2-7, with 10 nucleotides matching TRBD1. This CDR3 is 15 amino acids long. V was pared by 3 bases and J by 5 bases, with 7 bases of the junction left unmatched. Per germline, CDR1 SGHAT and CDR2 FQNNGV. The chain's CDR3 is CASSFGQGEPHEQYF. The CDR3 bases are TGTGCCAGCAGCTTCGGACAGGGGGAACCCCACGAGCAGTACTTC.

The chain combines TRBV19 with TRBJ2-2; 10 bases fit TRBD1. Trimming at V came to 3 bases and at J to 4 bases, leaving 14 bases not matched to a gene. Germline-derived CDR1 and CDR2 are LNHDA and SQIVND (reference sequence). The CDR3 consists of 19 residues. CDR3 sequence reads: CASSIGPGQGIRGTGELFF. CDR3 nucleotides: TGTGCCAGTAGTATCGGCCCGGGACAGGGGATCAGGGGCACCGGGGAGCTGTTTTTT. Full variable domain (outside the CDR3, taken from reference TRBV19 and TRBJ2-2): DGGITQSPKYLFRKEGQNVTLSCEQNLNHDAMYWYRQDPGQGLRLIYYSQIVNDFQKGDIAEGYSVSREKKESFPLTVTSAQKNPTAFYLCASSIGPGQGIRGTGELFFGEGSRLTVL.

V usage is TRBV5-6 and J usage is TRBJ2-3, with TRBD1 identical over 11 bases. Trimming took 3 bases from V and 4 from J; bases not matched to a gene: 16. Germline V lookup: CDR1 SGHDT, CDR2 YYEEEE. This CDR3 is built from 19 residues. CDR3 sequence reads: CASSSTVPGQGGEADTQYF. CDR3 nucleotides: TGTGCCAGCAGCTCAACCGTCCCGGGACAGGGGGGTGAGGCAGATACGCAGTATTTT.